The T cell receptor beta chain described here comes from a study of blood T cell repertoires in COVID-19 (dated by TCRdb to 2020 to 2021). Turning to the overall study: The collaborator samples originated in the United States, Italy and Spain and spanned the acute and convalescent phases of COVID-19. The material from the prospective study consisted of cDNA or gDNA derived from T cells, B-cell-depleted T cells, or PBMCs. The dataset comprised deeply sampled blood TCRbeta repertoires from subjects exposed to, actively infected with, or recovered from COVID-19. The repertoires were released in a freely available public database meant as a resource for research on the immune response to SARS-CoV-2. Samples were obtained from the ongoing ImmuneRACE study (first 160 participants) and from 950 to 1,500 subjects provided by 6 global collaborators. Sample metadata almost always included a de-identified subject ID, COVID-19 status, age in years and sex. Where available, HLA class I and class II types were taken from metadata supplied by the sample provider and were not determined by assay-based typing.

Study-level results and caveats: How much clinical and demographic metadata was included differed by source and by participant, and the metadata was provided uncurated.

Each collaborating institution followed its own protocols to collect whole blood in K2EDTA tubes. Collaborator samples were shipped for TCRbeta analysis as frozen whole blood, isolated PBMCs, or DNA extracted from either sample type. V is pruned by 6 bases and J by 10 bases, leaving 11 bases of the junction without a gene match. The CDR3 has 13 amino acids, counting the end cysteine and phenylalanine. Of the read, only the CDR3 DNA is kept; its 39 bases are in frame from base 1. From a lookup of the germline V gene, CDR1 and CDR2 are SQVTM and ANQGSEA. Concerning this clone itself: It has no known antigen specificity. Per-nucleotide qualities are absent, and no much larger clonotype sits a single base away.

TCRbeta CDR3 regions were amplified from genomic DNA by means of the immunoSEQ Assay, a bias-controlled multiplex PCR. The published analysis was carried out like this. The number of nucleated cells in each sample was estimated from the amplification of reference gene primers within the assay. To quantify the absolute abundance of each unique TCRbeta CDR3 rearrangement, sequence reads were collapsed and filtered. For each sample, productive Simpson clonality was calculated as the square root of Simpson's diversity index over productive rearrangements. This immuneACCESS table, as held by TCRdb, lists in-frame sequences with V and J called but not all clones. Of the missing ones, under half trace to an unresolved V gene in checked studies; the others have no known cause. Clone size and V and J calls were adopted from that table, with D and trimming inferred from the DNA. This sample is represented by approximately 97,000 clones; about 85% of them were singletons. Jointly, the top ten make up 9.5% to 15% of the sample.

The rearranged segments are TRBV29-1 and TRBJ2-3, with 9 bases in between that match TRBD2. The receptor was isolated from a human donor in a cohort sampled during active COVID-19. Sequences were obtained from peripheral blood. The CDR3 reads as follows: CSVYHPLAGSQYF. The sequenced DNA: TGCAGCGTATATCATCCGCTAGCGGGATCGCAGTATTTT.